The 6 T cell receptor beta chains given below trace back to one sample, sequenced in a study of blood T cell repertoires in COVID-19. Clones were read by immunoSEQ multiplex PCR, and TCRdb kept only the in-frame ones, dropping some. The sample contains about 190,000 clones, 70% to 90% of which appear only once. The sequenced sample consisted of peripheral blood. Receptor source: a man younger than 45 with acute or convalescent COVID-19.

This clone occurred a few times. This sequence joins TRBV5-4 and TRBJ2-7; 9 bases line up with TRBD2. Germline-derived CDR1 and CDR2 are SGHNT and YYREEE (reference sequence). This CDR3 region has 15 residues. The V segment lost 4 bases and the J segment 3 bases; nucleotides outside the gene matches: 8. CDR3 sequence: CASSAAGGLNYEQYF. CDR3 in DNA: TGTGCCAGCAGCGCAGCGGGGGGCCTAAACTACGAGCAGTACTTC.

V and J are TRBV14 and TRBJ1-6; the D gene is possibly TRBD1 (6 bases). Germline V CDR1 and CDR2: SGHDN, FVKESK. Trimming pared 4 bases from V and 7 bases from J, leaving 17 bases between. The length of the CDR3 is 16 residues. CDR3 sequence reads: CASSPQGQGQNSPLHF. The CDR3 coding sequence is TGTGCCAGCAGCCCCCAAGGGCAGGGACAAAATTCACCCCTCCACTTT. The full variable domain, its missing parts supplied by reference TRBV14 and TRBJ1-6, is EAGVTQFPSHSVIEKGQTVTLRCDPISGHDNLYWYRRVMGKEIKFLLHFVKESKQDESGMPNNRFLAERTGGTYSTLKVQPAELEDSGVYFCASSPQGQGQNSPLHFGNGTRLTVT.

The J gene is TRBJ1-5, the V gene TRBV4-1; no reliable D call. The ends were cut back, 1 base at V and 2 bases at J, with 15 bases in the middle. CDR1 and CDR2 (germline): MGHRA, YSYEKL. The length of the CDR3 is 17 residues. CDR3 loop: CASSQGAVLWGNQPQHF. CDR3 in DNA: TGCGCCAGCAGCCAAGGAGCGGTCCTCTGGGGCAATCAGCCCCAGCATTTT.

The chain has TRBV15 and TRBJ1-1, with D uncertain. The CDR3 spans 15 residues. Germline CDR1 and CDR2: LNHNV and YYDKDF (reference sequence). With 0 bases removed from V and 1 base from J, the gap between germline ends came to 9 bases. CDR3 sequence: CATSRDPAGNTEAFF. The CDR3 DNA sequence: TGTGCCACCAGCAGAGATCCAGCGGGGAACACTGAAGCTTTCTTT.

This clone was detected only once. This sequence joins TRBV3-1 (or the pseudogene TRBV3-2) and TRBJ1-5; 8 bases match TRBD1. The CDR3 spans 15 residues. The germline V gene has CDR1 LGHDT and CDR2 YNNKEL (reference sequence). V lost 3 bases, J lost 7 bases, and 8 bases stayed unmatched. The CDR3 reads CASSQGQVRQQPQHF. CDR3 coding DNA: TGTGCCAGCAGCCAGGGACAGGTGAGACAACAGCCCCAGCATTTT.

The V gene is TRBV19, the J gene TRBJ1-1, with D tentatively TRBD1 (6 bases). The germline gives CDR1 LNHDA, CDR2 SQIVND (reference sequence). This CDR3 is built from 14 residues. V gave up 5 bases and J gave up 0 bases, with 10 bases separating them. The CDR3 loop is CASSDQGLNTEAFF. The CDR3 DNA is TGTGCCAGTAGTGACCAGGGGTTGAACACTGAAGCTTTCTTT.